These T cell receptor beta chains were read from a single sample in a study of cytomegalovirus exposure and HLA in healthy donors. Repertoires were generated with immunoSEQ multiplex PCR, while TCRdb's copy carries only in-frame clones and drops some. The sample has around 100,000 clones, around 85% seen once. Input material: PBMCs. The receptors derive from a man aged 25-40 years in good health and CMV-seronegative. Both conserved end residues are part of each CDR3. A D gene is named only where the DNA matches it firmly.

v_call	j_call	d_call	cdr3_aa
TRBV12-2	TRBJ2-1	NA	CASRLDRRSPNEQFF
TRBV6-5	TRBJ1-2	NA	CASSYKAPGGYTF
TRBV5-4	TRBJ2-3	TRBD1	CASRGIGQGGTDTQYF
TRBV5-1	TRBJ1-1	NA	CASSLVGELTEAFF
TRBV5-1	TRBJ2-1	TRBD2	CASSLDPAGAHNEQFF
TRBV28	TRBJ2-1	NA	CASSPSGPSNEQFF
TRBV7-2	TRBJ2-1	TRBD2	CASSYPSITTSGSTYEQFF
TRBV7-2	TRBJ2-4	NA	CASSITTGGNIQYF
TRBV4-3	TRBJ2-2	TRBD1	CASSQARGHTGELFF
TRBV6-1	TRBJ1-5	NA	CASSEVQGNQPQHF
TRBV28	TRBJ1-4	NA	CASSWTDPNEKLFF
TRBV6-1	TRBJ1-1	NA	CATGEGGPNTEAFF
TRBV4-1	TRBJ2-1	TRBD1	CASSFNRGQVHNEQFF
TRBV30	TRBJ1-5	NA	CAWREDSNQPQHF
TRBV10-2	TRBJ2-5	NA	CASSVTSPQETQYF
TRBV14	TRBJ2-7	NA	CASSPGLDNYEQYF
TRBV5-6	TRBJ1-2	NA	CASRLGQGYGYTF